The rows below give T cell receptor beta chains drawn from one sample of a study of cytomegalovirus exposure and HLA in healthy donors. Sequencing used immunoSEQ multiplex PCR; TCRdb keeps in-frame clones, though not all of them. This table holds around 90,000 clones, over 55% found once. Sequencing input: PBMCs. These receptors originate from a woman between 50 and 59 years old in good health and CMV-seropositive. The CDR3 runs from the conserved cysteine through the conserved F or W. D genes are given only for firm matches. Some rows mark clone size as missing; the rest say once, few, many or name a class of expanded clone.

TRBV28	-	TRBJ2-3	16	TRBD1	TGTGCCAGCAGCCCAGGGACAGGGTTGCGGACAGATACGCAGTATTTT	CASSPGTGLRTDTQYF
TRBV6-1	-	TRBJ1-6	15	TRBD1	TGTGCCAGCATTGAAGGACAGGGGAGAGGATCACCCCTCCACTTT	CASIEGQGRGSPLHF
TRBV7-2	-	TRBJ2-1	15	-	TGTGCCAGCAGCGGAGCGGAATTGTCCTACAATGAGCAGTTCTTC	CASSGAELSYNEQFF
TRBV7-6	-	TRBJ2-3	14	-	TGTGCCAGCAGCGCCCTCGGAGGCACAGATACGCAGTATTTT	CASSALGGTDTQYF
TRBV6-5	-	TRBJ2-5	14	-	TGTGCCAGCAGTCGGGTCCCTTCGGGGGAGACCCAGTACTTC	CASSRVPSGETQYF
TRBV5-4	few	TRBJ2-1	14	TRBD2	TGTGCCAGCAGCCTGCGGGGGACTGGAAATGAGCAGTTCTTC	CASSLRGTGNEQFF
TRBV6-4	-	TRBJ2-2	16	TRBD2	TGTGCCAGCAGTCCAGGCCGGGGGAGGGACACCGGGGAGCTGTTTTTT	CASSPGRGRDTGELFF
TRBV28	-	TRBJ1-5	15	-	TGTGCCAGCAGTCTTACAGGGTATGGAGTTCAGCCCCAGCATTTT	CASSLTGYGVQPQHF
TRBV5-1	-	TRBJ2-7	15	TRBD1	TGCGCCAGCAGCTTGGGAGGACAGGGGATTTACGAGCAGTACTTC	CASSLGGQGIYEQYF
TRBV23-1	-	TRBJ2-7	13	TRBD1	TGCGCCAGCATTGGACAGGGGCTCTACGAGCAGTACTTC	CASIGQGLYEQYF
TRBV11-3	once	TRBJ2-2	17	TRBD2	TGTGCCAGCAGCTTAGGTCACGGGGGGACGAACACCGGGGAGCTGTTTTTT	CASSLGHGGTNTGELFF
TRBV5-1	-	TRBJ1-4	13	-	TGCGCCAGCAGCCCGGAGACTAATGAAAAACTGTTTTTT	CASSPETNEKLFF
TRBV19	few	TRBJ1-2	20	TRBD1	TGTGCCAGTAGACCCCTGGGTGTCGGAATCGACAGGGGGCAAAGCTATGGCTACACCTTC	CASRPLGVGIDRGQSYGYTF
TRBV29-1	-	TRBJ2-1	14	TRBD2	TGCAGCGTTCTGGGTAGCGGGGGGGTGGATGAGCAGTTCTTC	CSVLGSGGVDEQFF
TRBV7-7	-	TRBJ2-2	14	-	TGTGCCAGCAGCCAAGCCGGGGGAACCGGGGAGCTGTTTTTT	CASSQAGGTGELFF
TRBV6-1	-	TRBJ1-2	14	TRBD1	TGTGCCAGCAACCGCTCGGGACAGGGGGGTGGCTACACCTTC	CASNRSGQGGGYTF
TRBV5-4	-	TRBJ1-2	15	TRBD1	TGTGCCAGCAGCCGAGCCGACAGGGCGAACTATGGCTACACCTTC	CASSRADRANYGYTF
TRBV9	-	TRBJ2-3	14	TRBD2	TGTGCCAGCAGCGAGCGGGAGAGCACAGATACGCAGTATTTT	CASSERESTDTQYF
TRBV28	-	TRBJ2-5	16	TRBD2	TGTGCCAGCAGCCGCGGGACTAGCGGGGGAGAAGAGACCCAGTACTTC	CASSRGTSGGEETQYF
TRBV11-2	-	TRBJ1-1	12	-	TGTGCCAGCAGCGTTAAGAACACTGAAGCTTTCTTT	CASSVKNTEAFF
TRBV19	few	TRBJ1-2	13	-	TGTGCCAGTAGTTCAAACATGGCGGGTGGCTACACCTTC	CASSSNMAGGYTF
TRBV30	-	TRBJ2-5	13	TRBD1	TGTGCCTGGGGACAGGGGGTCCAAGAGACCCAGTACTTC	CAWGQGVQETQYF
TRBV6-5	-	TRBJ2-7	11	TRBD1	TGTGCCAGCAGTTACCGGGACAGGGTCTACTTC	CASSYRDRVYF
TRBV7-2	-	TRBJ2-2	16	-	TGTGCCAGCAGCCCTAATGGGGCGCAGGGCACCGGGGAGCTGTTTTTT	CASSPNGAQGTGELFF
TRBV13	-	TRBJ2-7	13	-	TGTGCCAGCAGCCAGGGAGGGGGCTACGAGCAGTACTTC	CASSQGGGYEQYF
TRBV6-1	few	TRBJ1-1	15	TRBD1	TGTGCCAGCAGGCGGTTGGAGGGGGCGTTTACTGAAGCTTTCTTT	CASRRLEGAFTEAFF
TRBV15	few	TRBJ1-5	13	TRBD1	TGTGCCACACGTGGACAGGGAGGTCAGCCCCAGCATTTT	CATRGQGGQPQHF
TRBV5-1	-	TRBJ2-5	16	TRBD1	TGCGCCAGCAGGAGGGGGCAGTCCAGTATTAGGGAGACCCAGTACTTC	CASRRGQSSIRETQYF
TRBV4-1	few	TRBJ2-7	14	-	TGCGCCAGCAGCTCATCACACAGCTCCTACGAGCAGTACTTC	CASSSSHSSYEQYF
TRBV5-6	-	TRBJ2-7	15	-	TGTGCCAGCAGCTTGGGTACGGGAAGTGTCTACGAGCAGTACTTC	CASSLGTGSVYEQYF
TRBV6-6	few	TRBJ1-2	14	-	TGTGCCAGCAGTTTGGTCCAGGGGTACTATGGCTACACCTTC	CASSLVQGYYGYTF
TRBV6-1	-	TRBJ1-4	17	-	TGTGCCAGCAGTGAATGGTCTTATGGCAGGGGTAGCGAAAAACTGTTTTTT	CASSEWSYGRGSEKLFF
TRBV7-8	few	TRBJ1-5	20	-	TGTGCCAGCAGCGAACCCGCCGGGACAACCGGAACACGTAGCAATCAGCCCCAGCATTTT	CASSEPAGTTGTRSNQPQHF
TRBV5-1	-	TRBJ1-5	13	TRBD1	TGCGCCAGCAGCTTGACAGGGGACCAGCCCCAGCATTTT	CASSLTGDQPQHF
TRBV5-4	once	TRBJ2-5	15	TRBD2	TGTGCCAGCAGCTTACCACGGGGGGTACAAGAGACCCAGTACTTC	CASSLPRGVQETQYF
TRBV6-5	-	TRBJ1-5	15	TRBD1	TGTGCCAGCAGCCTAGGAACAGGGGGCGGGCAGCCCCAGCATTTT	CASSLGTGGGQPQHF
TRBV7-9	-	TRBJ1-4	16	TRBD1	TGTGCCAGCAGCAGCCCGACAGGGGGCGCATTTGAAAAACTGTTTTTT	CASSSPTGGAFEKLFF
TRBV7-9	-	TRBJ2-7	15	-	TGTGCCAGCAGCTTTCCGCCTCAGGGTACCTACGAGCAGTACTTC	CASSFPPQGTYEQYF
TRBV2	-	TRBJ1-6	14	TRBD1	TGTGCCAGCACTGATGGGACAGGACTCTCACCCCTCCACTTT	CASTDGTGLSPLHF
TRBV5-1	-	TRBJ1-1	12	-	TGCGCCAGCAGTGGGGAGTACACTGAAGCTTTCTTT	CASSGEYTEAFF
TRBV6-6	-	TRBJ1-1	14	-	TGTGCCAGCAGTTACGGCCAAGTAAACACTGAAGCTTTCTTT	CASSYGQVNTEAFF
TRBV6-1	once	TRBJ2-5	14	-	TGTGCCAGCAGTGAGGTACTCCTCCAAGAGACCCAGTACTTC	CASSEVLLQETQYF
TRBV4-1	-	TRBJ1-1	14	TRBD1	TGCGCCAGCAGTTACCAGGGGGCTGAAACTGAAGCTTTCTTT	CASSYQGAETEAFF
TRBV28	-	TRBJ1-4	15	TRBD1	TGTGCCAGCAGTTTAGGGGACAGGGTTGATGAAAAACTGTTTTTT	CASSLGDRVDEKLFF
TRBV6-5	-	TRBJ1-6	15	-	TGTGCCAGCAGTTACTCGGCAGCCTATAATTCACCCCTCCACTTT	CASSYSAAYNSPLHF
TRBV11-2	-	TRBJ2-7	16	TRBD1	TGTGCCAGCAGCTTCCATCGGGACAGGGAAGAGCACGAGCAGTACTTC	CASSFHRDREEHEQYF
TRBV7-9	few	TRBJ1-1	14	TRBD1	TGTGCCAGCAGCTCGGTAGACAGGGGGCGGAGAGCTTTCTTT	CASSSVDRGRRAFF
TRBV5-1	few	TRBJ2-3	18	TRBD2	TGCGCCAGCAGCTTGGTGTTCTCTAGCGGGGTCTCTGTAGATACGCAGTATTTT	CASSLVFSSGVSVDTQYF
TRBV6-1	-	TRBJ2-7	15	-	TGTGCCAGCAGTGAAGGGTCGGGTTTCTCCTACGAGCAGTACTTC	CASSEGSGFSYEQYF
TRBV2	-	TRBJ1-1	15	-	TGTGCCAGCAAAGGGACACGACTAATGAACACTGAAGCTTTCTTT	CASKGTRLMNTEAFF
TRBV5-3	-	TRBJ2-2	12	-	TGTGCCAGAAGCTTTGTAGTTGGGGAGCTGTTTTTT	CARSFVVGELFF